The 28 T cell receptor beta chains below were found in one sample sequenced in a study of T cells in Graves' hyperthyroidism and ophthalmopathy. Amplified TCR beta CDR3 regions derived from RNA transcripts. Researchers ran a first-round RT-PCR on the TCR CDR3 using the HTBI primer set. One entry per CDR3 protein, called by TCRdb with MiXCR from the multiplex PCR reads. The repertoire holds hundreds of thousands of distinct CDR3 sequences, with more than 14% as singletons. Sequenced: blood. These receptors all stem from a woman aged 45-65 years with Graves' ophthalmopathy.

This clonotype occurred once. V gene TRBV7-2 combines with J gene TRBJ2-7; 7 nucleotides align to TRBD2. This CDR3 comprises 15 residues. V was pared by 4 bases and J by 3 bases, with 9 bases of the junction left unmatched. CDR1 SGHTA and CDR2 FQGNSA come from the germline V gene. The CDR3 is CASSSRTSGIYEQYF. The CDR3, as DNA: TGTGCCAGCAGCTCCCGGACTAGTGGGATCTACGAGCAGTACTTC.

The V and J genes are TRBV5-5 and TRBJ1-6, with 9 bases aligning to TRBD1. The CDR3 spans 18 residues. Germline CDR1 and CDR2: SGHKS and YYEKEE (reference sequence). Losses at the gene ends were 0 bases for V and 8 bases for J; bases not matched to a gene: 12. CDR3 DNA sequence: TGTGCCAGCAGCTTGGAATCTCAGGACAGGGGTTGGTATTCACCCCTCCACTTT. It yields the protein CASSLESQDRGWYSPLHF.

CDR3 amino acids: CATSDPKGQGNYNEQFF. Written as DNA, the CDR3 is TGTGCCACCAGTGATCCAAAAGGGCAGGGGAATTACAATGAGCAGTTCTTC. The rearrangement uses TRBV24-1 and TRBJ2-1; a possible D gene is TRBD1 (6 bases). V was clipped by 3 bases and J by 4 bases, with 18 bases between them. Germline loops: CDR1 KGHDR, CDR2 SFDVKD. The CDR3 has 17 amino acids.

This clonotype was picked up a small number of times. The CDR3, as DNA: TGTGCCAGCTCACCACCGGGGATCGAGACCCAGTACTTC. Translated: CASSPPGIETQYF. The genes are TRBV18 and TRBJ2-5; no clear D. Germline V gives CDR1 KGHSH, CDR2 LQKENI. Between the trimmed V and J ends, which lost 0 bases and 5 bases, there was a span of 7 bases. The CDR3 spans 13 residues.

This clonotype was recorded many times. The genes are TRBV2 and TRBJ1-1; 7 bases agree with TRBD1. With V trimmed by 7 bases and J by 3 bases, 11 bases remained unmatched. CDR1 SNHLY and CDR2 FYNNEI come from the germline V gene. The CDR3 consists of 15 residues. The CDR3 coding sequence is TGTGCCAGCACCAAAGAATGGGACAGCTACACTGAAGCTTTCTTT. Translation: CASTKEWDSYTEAFF.

This clonotype was observed at least ten times. This sequence joins TRBV29-1 and TRBJ2-7; 11 bases fit TRBD1. The CDR3 length is 16 residues. Looked up from germline, CDR1 is SQVTM and CDR2 is ANQGSEA. With 5 bases clipped from V and 4 bases from J, the junction kept 13 bases outside the gene matches. The chain's CDR3 is CSVNLNSGQGGYEQYF. Written as DNA, the CDR3 is TGCAGCGTTAACCTAAACTCGGGACAGGGGGGATACGAGCAGTACTTC.

In this sample, this clonotype turned up a few times. The V gene is TRBV24-1, the J gene TRBJ2-5, with TRBD2 matching 7 bases. Trimming at V came to 3 bases and at J to 2 bases, leaving 2 bases not matched to a gene. The V gene's germline CDR1 is KGHDR and CDR2 SFDVKD. This CDR3 is 14 amino acids long. The CDR3 reads CATSDPSGQETQYF. CDR3 DNA sequence: TGTGCCACCAGTGATCCTAGCGGACAAGAGACCCAGTACTTC.

The table lists this clonotype with a count of one. J is TRBJ1-1 and V is TRBV6-4; the D gene is possibly TRBD1 (6 bases). Germline V gene sequence: CDR1 MRHNA, CDR2 SNTAGT. The CDR3 length is 13 residues. V dropped 4 bases and J dropped 4 bases, with 10 bases sitting between them. For the CDR3, the DNA is TGTGCCAGCAGTGCCCAACAGGGCACTGAAGCTTTCTTT. Translating gives CASSAQQGTEAFF.

This clonotype has ten or more counts. The CDR3 DNA reads as TGTGCCAGCAGTCGTAGTCCGCCAGATACGCAGTATTTT. Translation: CASSRSPPDTQYF. The chain uses TRBV6-1 and TRBJ2-3; D uncertain. CDR1 MNHNS and CDR2 SASEGT come from the germline V gene. V gave up 5 bases and J gave up 4 bases, with 10 bases separating them. This CDR3 comprises 13 residues.

Ten or more counts support this clonotype. The CDR3 DNA sequence: TGTGCCAGCAGTCCCCTTAGGGGGTTGAACACTGAAGCTTTCTTT. Its protein is CASSPLRGLNTEAFF. This sequence joins TRBV12-3 or TRBV12-4 and TRBJ1-1; D perhaps matches TRBD1 (6 bases). V was trimmed by 5 bases and J by 0 bases, leaving 13 bases between them. The CDR3 length is 15 residues.

This sequence joins TRBV7-6 and TRBJ2-2; TRBD1 matches at 8 bases. Germline V lookup: CDR1 SGHVS, CDR2 FNYEAQ. The V gene end was trimmed by 5 bases and the J gene end by 6 bases; junction bases not matched to a gene: 8. The length of the CDR3 is 15 residues. CDR3 DNA sequence: TGTGCCAGCAGCCAGGCAACAGGGGGTGCCGGGGAGCTGTTTTTT. Encoded protein: CASSQATGGAGELFF.

The chain links TRBV20-1 to TRBJ2-4, with D possibly TRBD1 on 5 matching bases. Trimming removed 4 bases from V and 1 base from J, with 8 bases in between. The CDR3 is 13 amino acids. CDR1 and CDR2 (germline): DFQATT, SNEGSKA (reference sequence). The CDR3 sequence is CSATHRAKNIQYF. The DNA for the CDR3 is TGCAGTGCTACCCACAGGGCCAAAAACATTCAGTACTTC.

This clonotype was detected ten times or more. The DNA of the CDR3 is TGCAGTGCTGCCCGGACTAGCGGGAGATCCGGCACAGATACGCAGTATTTT. Protein: CSAARTSGRSGTDTQYF. The chain employs TRBV20-1 and TRBJ2-3; 13 nucleotides match TRBD2. V was pared by 5 bases and J by 1 base, with 9 bases of the junction left unmatched. Germline lookup yields CDR1 DFQATT and CDR2 SNEGSKA (reference sequence). The CDR3 spans 17 residues.

This clonotype was counted at least ten times. The chain joins TRBV12-3 or TRBV12-4 to TRBJ2-1, with 14 nucleotides matching TRBD2. This CDR3 is built from 18 residues. J gave up 0 bases and V 5 bases, and 6 bases lay outside the gene matches. The CDR3 is CASSQTSGRASSYNEQFF. Here the CDR3 DNA reads TGTGCCAGCAGTCAGACTAGCGGGAGGGCGAGCTCCTACAATGAGCAGTTCTTC.

At least ten counts were recorded for this clonotype. V usage is TRBV3-1 and J usage is TRBJ2-7, with 9 nucleotides matching TRBD2. The germline V gene has CDR1 LGHDT and CDR2 YNNKEL (reference sequence). There are 14 residues in the CDR3. Trimming removed 3 bases from V and 5 bases from J; junction bases left unmatched: 5. The CDR3 nucleotides read TGTGCCAGCAGCCAGTGGCGGGAGGGAAACGAGCAGTACTTC. This encodes CASSQWREGNEQYF.

This clonotype appeared once. A much larger clone lies one base from this, so it may be a read error. The rearrangement links TRBV27 to TRBJ2-1; 7 bases map to TRBD1. Germline CDR1 and CDR2: MNHEY and SMNVEV (reference sequence). CDR3 length equals 15 residues. CDR3 DNA sequence: TGTGCCAGCAGTCCACAGGGGCCGTCCTACGATGAGCAGTTCTTC. Translating gives CASSPQGPSYDEQFF.

This clonotype was counted ten times or more. The rearrangement uses TRBV2 and TRBJ1-1; a possible D gene is TRBD1 (6 bases). The V end lost 2 bases, the J end lost 2 bases, and 9 bases lay between the germline ends. CDR3 size: 14 residues. The V gene's germline CDR1 is SNHLY and CDR2 FYNNEI. The CDR3 is CASSENRANTEAFF. The CDR3 region has the DNA TGTGCCAGCAGTGAAAACAGGGCAAACACTGAAGCTTTCTTT. The full variable domain, completed using reference TRBV2 and TRBJ1-1, is EPEVTQTPSHQVTQMGQEVILRCVPISNHLYFYWYRQILGQKVEFLVSFYNNEISEKSEIFDDQFSVERPDGSNFTLKIRSTKLEDSAMYFCASSENRANTEAFFGQGTRLTVV.

The sample holds a few counts of this clonotype. The chain links TRBV27 to TRBJ2-7, with TRBD2 as a possible D gene (5 bases). Deletions cut 8 bases from V and 2 bases from J, with 16 bases between. In germline, CDR1 is MNHEY, CDR2 SMNVEV (reference sequence). The CDR3 runs 14 residues. The CDR3 coding sequence is TGTGCCAGCTACATTAGCGTCGATCCCTACGAGCAGTACTTC. Its translation is CASYISVDPYEQYF.

A word on this clonotype: At one end, the junction sequence differs from germline, possibly due to a read error. J is TRBJ1-2 and V is TRBV27; possible D gene TRBD1, 6 bases. The CDR3 runs 15 residues. Germline V gene lookup returns CDR1 MNHEY and CDR2 SMNVEV (reference sequence). CDR3 DNA: TGTGCCAGCAGCCCGACAGGCCGCATAAACTATGACTACACCTTC. Translation: CASSPTGRINYDYTF.

V and J are TRBV11-3 and TRBJ2-2; 9 positions match TRBD1. This CDR3 has 17 residues. The junction had 8 bases not matched to a gene; V was cut back by 5 bases and J by 1 base. In germline, CDR1 is SGHNT, CDR2 YENEEA. The CDR3 DNA follows: TGTGCCAGCAGCCAGAGGACGGGACAGGGGAACACCGGGGAGCTGTTTTTT. It yields the protein CASSQRTGQGNTGELFF. Combining the CDR3 with reference TRBV11-3 and TRBJ2-2 gives the whole variable domain EAGVVQSPRYKIIEKKQPVAFWCNPISGHNTLYWYLQNLGQGPELLIRYENEEAVDDSQLPKDRFSAERLKGVDSTLKIQPAELGDSAVYLCASSQRTGQGNTGELFFGEGSRLTVL.

As regards this clonotype: With a much larger clone just one base away, this may be a read error. The chain is built from TRBV28 and TRBJ2-2; weak D call: TRBD1 (6 bases). Germline assignment: CDR1 MDHEN and CDR2 SYDVKM. V dropped 7 bases and J dropped 3 bases, with 12 bases sitting between them. The CDR3 loop spans 14 amino acids. The CDR3 sequence: CASKTGQYTGELFF. In DNA, the CDR3 is TGTGCCAGCAAGACTGGACAGTACACCGGGGAGCTGTTTTTT.

This clonotype was seen a few times. The CDR3 DNA reads TGCGCCAGCAGCCCCGGACTAGCGGGAGCGTCGGGCTCCTACGAGCAGTACTTC. As protein: CASSPGLAGASGSYEQYF. The chain combines TRBV4-3 with TRBJ2-7, with TRBD2 identical over 13 bases. CDR1 is LGHNA, CDR2 YSLEER, per germline. The CDR3 is 18 residues long. V shed 4 bases, J shed 0 bases, and the junction held 9 bases outside the gene matches.

This chain uses TRBV7-9 with TRBJ1-1; tentative D call: TRBD1 (6 bases). CDR3 length equals 15 residues. CDR1 SEHNR and CDR2 FQNEAQ come from the germline V gene (reference sequence). Trimming took 4 bases from V and 4 from J, leaving 16 bases between them. CDR3 in DNA: TGTGCCAGCAGCTCCCCAAGGGGGTTCGGCACTGAAGCTTTCTTT. Amino acids: CASSSPRGFGTEAFF.

The chain recombines TRBV7-2 with TRBJ2-2; D call uncertain. The CDR3 covers 15 residues. The V gene's germline CDR1 is SGHTA and CDR2 FQGNSA. The ends were cut back, 0 bases at V and 4 bases at J, with 9 bases in the middle. The CDR3 region has the DNA TGTGCCAGCAGCTTAGCAGGCACAGTCACCGGGGAGCTGTTTTTT. This translates into CASSLAGTVTGELFF.

The genes are TRBV12-3 or TRBV12-4 and TRBJ2-5; D possibly corresponds to TRBD2 (6 bases). This CDR3 spans 14 amino acids. The germline V and J ends were trimmed by 3 bases and 5 bases, with 13 bases remaining between them. The CDR3: CASSFGGAGETQYF. CDR3 nucleotide sequence: TGTGCCAGCAGTTTTGGAGGGGCTGGGGAGACCCAGTACTTC.

At least ten counts were recorded for this clonotype. The gene calls are TRBV11-2 and TRBJ2-5, with 7 bases lining up with TRBD2. This CDR3 has 15 residues. CDR1 SGHAT and CDR2 FQNNGV come from the germline V gene. Unmatched junction bases numbered 8, after V lost 1 base and J lost 6 bases. Here the CDR3 DNA reads TGTGCCAGCAGCTTAGCCCTCGGGGAGGGAAAGACCCAGTACTTC. Translation gives CASSLALGEGKTQYF. The full variable domain, in which reference TRBV11-2 and TRBJ2-5 provide the parts outside the CDR3, is EAGVAQSPRYKIIEKRQSVAFWCNPISGHATLYWYQQILGQGPKLLIQFQNNGVVDDSQLPKDRFSAERLKGVDSTLKIQPAKLEDSAVYLCASSLALGEGKTQYFGPGTRLLVL.

This clonotype appeared a few times. The chain couples TRBV7-2 to TRBJ2-1; D might be TRBD1 or TRBD2, each matching 5 bases. From germline, CDR1 is SGHTA and CDR2 FQGNSA. V lost 1 base and J lost 9, with 16 bases in between. CDR3 length: 15 amino acids. This CDR3 is CASSLGGRGRGEQFF. Here the CDR3 DNA reads TGTGCCAGCAGCTTAGGTGGGAGAGGTAGGGGTGAGCAGTTCTTC.

This clonotype was observed many times. V is TRBV28 and J is TRBJ2-1; TRBD1 matches at 12 bases. The trim removed 2 bases at V and 7 bases at J, leaving 9 bases unmatched. CDR1 MDHEN and CDR2 SYDVKM come from the germline V gene. The CDR3 loop spans 17 amino acids. CDR3 nucleotides: TGTGCCAGCAGTTTACCCCCGGGACAGGGGGCGTTTAATGAGCAGTTCTTC. Amino acids: CASSLPPGQGAFNEQFF.